Listed here is a single T cell receptor beta chain. Its specificity is not known. Primers included in the PCR were 60 Vbeta and 13 Jbeta primers. The repertoire was sequenced with immunoSEQ multiplex PCR; TCRdb's copy has only in-frame clones and lacks some. This table holds around 210,000 clones, approximately 84% found once. The V gene lost 5 bases and the J gene lost 0 bases, with 20 bases spanning the gap. CDR1 is SNHLY, CDR2 FYNNEI, per germline. This CDR3 is 17 amino acids long. This sample is drawn from a study of cytomegalovirus exposure and HLA in healthy donors. Study outcomes and limitations: Reported results showed that the classifier diagnosed cytomegalovirus status with high specificity and sensitivity. Some public TCRs appeared in many individuals, while most sequences were rare.

It was healthy bone marrow donors who served as donors. The chain carries TRBV2 and TRBJ2-7; TRBD1 might be the D (6 bases). This clonotype was sampled from a girl between 2 and 10 years old in good health and CMV-seronegative. Specimen: PBMCs. The CDR3 protein is CASSKQPGTRSSYEQYF. The CDR3 DNA reads TGTGCCAGCAGTAAGCAACCCGGGACAAGGAGCTCCTACGAGCAGTACTTC.